The rows below give T cell receptor beta chains drawn from one sample of a study of blood T cell repertoires in COVID-19. The method was immunoSEQ multiplex PCR; TCRdb's version includes in-frame clones alone and lacks a portion of them. The sample has a few hundred thousand clones, approximately 85% seen once. The sample comprised peripheral blood. The receptors stem from a human donor in a cohort sampled during active COVID-19. Both conserved end residues are part of each CDR3. The D gene is left open where the match is weak. Clone sizes are given selectively: once, few, many, or a class where the clone is expanded.

v_call	clone_size	d_call	j_call	cdr3_nt	cdr3_aa
TRBV4-1	few	.	TRBJ1-4	TGCGCCAGCAGCCAAAAAGGGGCTTCCTTGACGGGGGGTGAAAAACTGTTTTTT	CASSQKGASLTGGEKLFF
TRBV7-9	.	TRBD1	TRBJ1-2	TGTGCCAGCAGCATCGGGACAGGAATAATATATGGCTACACCTTC	CASSIGTGIIYGYTF
TRBV7-2	.	.	TRBJ2-2	TGTGCCAGCAGCTTTACGGGGGCCGGGGAGCTGTTTTTT	CASSFTGAGELFF
TRBV7-2	once	.	TRBJ1-2	TGTGCCAGCAGCCCCCCGGGGAACTATGGCTACACCTTC	CASSPPGNYGYTF
TRBV7-9	few	.	TRBJ1-1	TGTGCCAGCAGCTCGGCGGGGGAAAGGAACACTGAAGCTTTCTTT	CASSSAGERNTEAFF
TRBV5-1	.	.	TRBJ1-3	TGCGCCAGCAGCTGGACAGCATACTCTGGAAACACCATATATTTT	CASSWTAYSGNTIYF
TRBV21-1	.	.	TRBJ1-2	TGTGCCAGCACCAAAAACCCCCCATATATTTCAACAGGGGGCCCTTTCCACGCCTTC	CASTKNPPYISTGGPFHAF
TRBV6-5	.	TRBD2	TRBJ2-1	TGTGCCAGCAGTTACTCGATTCTAGCGGGGAACAATGAGCAGTTCTTC	CASSYSILAGNNEQFF
TRBV7-9	.	TRBD1	TRBJ2-7	TGTGCCAGCAGCTTGGGACAGGGTACCCACGAGCAGTACTTC	CASSLGQGTHEQYF
TRBV9	once	TRBD1	TRBJ2-7	TGTGCCAGCAGCACGGGACAGCGAACCTACGAGCAGTACTTC	CASSTGQRTYEQYF
TRBV6-6	few	.	TRBJ1-2	TGTGCCAGCAGCGCCAGTTATGGCTACACCTTC	CASSASYGYTF
TRBV11-2	.	.	TRBJ1-1	TGTGCCAGCGCACCTATAATTGTGACTGAAGCTTTCTTT	CASAPIIVTEAFF
TRBV7-9	.	TRBD1	TRBJ2-5	TGTGCCAGCAGTGACACAGGGGCGGCCCAGTACTTC	CASSDTGAAQYF